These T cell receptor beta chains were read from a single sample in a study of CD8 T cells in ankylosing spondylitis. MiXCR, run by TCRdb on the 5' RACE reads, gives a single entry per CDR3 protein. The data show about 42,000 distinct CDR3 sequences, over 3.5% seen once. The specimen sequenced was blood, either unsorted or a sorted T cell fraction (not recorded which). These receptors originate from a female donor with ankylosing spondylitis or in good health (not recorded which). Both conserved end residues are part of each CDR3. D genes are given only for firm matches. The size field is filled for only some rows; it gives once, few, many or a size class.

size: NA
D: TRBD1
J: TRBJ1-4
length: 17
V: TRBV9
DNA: TGTGCCAGCAGCCCTGCTGGATTAGACAGGGGAAAGGAAAAACTGTTTTTT
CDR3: CASSPAGLDRGKEKLFF

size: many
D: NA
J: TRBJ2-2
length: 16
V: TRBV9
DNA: TGTGCCAGCAGCGTAGGGGCAGTTCCTAACACCGGGGAGCTGTTTTTT
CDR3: CASSVGAVPNTGELFF

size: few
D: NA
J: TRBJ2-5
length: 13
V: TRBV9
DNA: TGTGCCAGCAGCGCAACAGCGCAGGAGACCCAGTACTTC
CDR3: CASSATAQETQYF

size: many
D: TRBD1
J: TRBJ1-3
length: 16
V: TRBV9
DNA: TGTGCCAGCAGGCCAACCGGGACAGGGACTGGAAACACCATATATTTT
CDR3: CASRPTGTGTGNTIYF

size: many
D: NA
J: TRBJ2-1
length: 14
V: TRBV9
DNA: TGTGCCAGCAGCGCCCGGGCAGGGGATAATGAGCAGTTCTTC
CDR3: CASSARAGDNEQFF

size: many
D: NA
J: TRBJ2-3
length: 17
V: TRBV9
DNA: TGTGCCAGCAGCTCTCCCGGGAGCCTTTTATTCACAGATACGCAGTATTTT
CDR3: CASSSPGSLLFTDTQYF

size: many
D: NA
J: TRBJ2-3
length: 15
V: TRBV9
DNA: TGTGCCAGCAGCGTAGCAACCGATCCTGAAGATACGCAGTATTTT
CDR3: CASSVATDPEDTQYF

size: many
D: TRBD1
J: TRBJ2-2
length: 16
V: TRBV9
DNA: TGTGCCAGCAGTGCGGACAGGCTTGCTGCTATCGGGGAGCTGTTTTTT
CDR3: CASSADRLAAIGELFF

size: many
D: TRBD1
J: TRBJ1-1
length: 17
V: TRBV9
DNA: TGTGCCAGCAGCGTAGATTTGGAGACAGGGCTTCGAACTGAAGCTTTCTTT
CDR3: CASSVDLETGLRTEAFF

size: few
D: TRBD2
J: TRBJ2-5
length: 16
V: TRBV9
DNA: TGTGCCAGCAGCGTAGCGTTAGCGGGGGACCAAGAGACCCAGTACTTC
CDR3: CASSVALAGDQETQYF

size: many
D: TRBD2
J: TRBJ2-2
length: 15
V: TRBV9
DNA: TGTGCCAGCAGCGCGGCTAGCGGGGGGCTCGGGGAGCTGTTTTTT
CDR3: CASSAASGGLGELFF

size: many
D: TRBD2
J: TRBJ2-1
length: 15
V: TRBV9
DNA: TGTGCCAGCAGCGTAACGGGGGGGAAATTTAATGAGCAGTTCTTC
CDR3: CASSVTGGKFNEQFF

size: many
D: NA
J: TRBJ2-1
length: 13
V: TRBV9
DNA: TGTGCCAGCAGCGTACCGGGGGGCTTTGAGCAGTTCTTC
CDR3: CASSVPGGFEQFF

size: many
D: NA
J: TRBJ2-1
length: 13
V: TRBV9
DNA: TGTGCCAGCAGCGTAGGGGTGTTCAATGAGCAGTTCTTC
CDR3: CASSVGVFNEQFF

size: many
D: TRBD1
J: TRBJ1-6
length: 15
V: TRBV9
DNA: TGTGCCAGCAGCGTAGTCGCCAGGGGGAATTCACCCCTCCACTTT
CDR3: CASSVVARGNSPLHF

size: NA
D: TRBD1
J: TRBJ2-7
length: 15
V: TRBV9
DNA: TGTGCCAGCAGCCGCGAGGGACAGGGGGCGTACGAGCAGTACTTC
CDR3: CASSREGQGAYEQYF

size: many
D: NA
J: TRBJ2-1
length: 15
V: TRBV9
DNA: TGTGCCAGCAGCGTAGAACTATCCTCCTACAATGAGCAGTTCTTC
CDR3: CASSVELSSYNEQFF

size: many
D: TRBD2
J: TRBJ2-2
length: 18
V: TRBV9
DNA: TGTGCCAGCAGTGCCACCCCGGGACTAGCAAGAAATGGCGGGGAGCTGTTTTTT
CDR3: CASSATPGLARNGGELFF

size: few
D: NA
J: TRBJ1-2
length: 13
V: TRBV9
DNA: TGTGCCAGCAGCCAACAGGGTCCCTATGGCTACACCTTC
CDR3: CASSQQGPYGYTF

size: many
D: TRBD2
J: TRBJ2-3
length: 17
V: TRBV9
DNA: TGTGCCAGCAGCGGTGGATTAGCGGGGGGGTTGACAGATACGCAGTATTTT
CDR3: CASSGGLAGGLTDTQYF

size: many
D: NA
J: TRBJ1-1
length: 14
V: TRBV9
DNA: TGTGCCAGCAGCGTTAGTAATCAGAACACTGAAGCTTTCTTT
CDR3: CASSVSNQNTEAFF

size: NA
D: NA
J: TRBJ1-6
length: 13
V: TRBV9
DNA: TGTGCCAGCAGCCTTCTCTATAATTCACCCCTCCACTTT
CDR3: CASSLLYNSPLHF

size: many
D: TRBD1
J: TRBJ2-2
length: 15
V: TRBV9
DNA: TGTGCCAGCAGCGAGGACCTGAGGGGGCCCGGGGAGCTGTTTTTT
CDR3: CASSEDLRGPGELFF

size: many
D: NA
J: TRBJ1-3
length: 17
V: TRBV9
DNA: TGTGCCAGCAGCGTAGTAGGAGGGGCCAGCTCTGGAAACACCATATATTTT
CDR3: CASSVVGGASSGNTIYF

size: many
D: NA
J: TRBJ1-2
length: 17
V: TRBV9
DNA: TGTGCCAGCAGCGTAGTCGAGGGGGTAGGCTTCTCCTATGGCTACACCTTC
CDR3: CASSVVEGVGFSYGYTF

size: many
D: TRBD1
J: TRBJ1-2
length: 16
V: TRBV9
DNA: TGTGCCAGCAGCGTAGCTCCGGGACAGGGGGGCTATGGCTACACCTTC
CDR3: CASSVAPGQGGYGYTF

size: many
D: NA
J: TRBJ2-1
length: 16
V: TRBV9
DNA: TGTGCCAGCAGCCCTCACACATCTAACCTCTACAATGAGCAGTTCTTC
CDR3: CASSPHTSNLYNEQFF

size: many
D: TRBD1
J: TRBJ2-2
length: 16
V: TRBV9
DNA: TGTGCCAGCAGCCCTCGGGCAGGGGGCGACACCGGGGAGCTGTTTTTT
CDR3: CASSPRAGGDTGELFF

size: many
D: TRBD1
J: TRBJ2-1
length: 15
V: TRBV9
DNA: TGTGCCAGCAGCGATACAGGGGACGCCTACAATGAGCAGTTCTTC
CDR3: CASSDTGDAYNEQFF

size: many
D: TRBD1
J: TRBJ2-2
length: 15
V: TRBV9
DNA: TGTGCCAGCAGCGTAGGAGGGACAGGTGACGGGGAGCTGTTTTTT
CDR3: CASSVGGTGDGELFF